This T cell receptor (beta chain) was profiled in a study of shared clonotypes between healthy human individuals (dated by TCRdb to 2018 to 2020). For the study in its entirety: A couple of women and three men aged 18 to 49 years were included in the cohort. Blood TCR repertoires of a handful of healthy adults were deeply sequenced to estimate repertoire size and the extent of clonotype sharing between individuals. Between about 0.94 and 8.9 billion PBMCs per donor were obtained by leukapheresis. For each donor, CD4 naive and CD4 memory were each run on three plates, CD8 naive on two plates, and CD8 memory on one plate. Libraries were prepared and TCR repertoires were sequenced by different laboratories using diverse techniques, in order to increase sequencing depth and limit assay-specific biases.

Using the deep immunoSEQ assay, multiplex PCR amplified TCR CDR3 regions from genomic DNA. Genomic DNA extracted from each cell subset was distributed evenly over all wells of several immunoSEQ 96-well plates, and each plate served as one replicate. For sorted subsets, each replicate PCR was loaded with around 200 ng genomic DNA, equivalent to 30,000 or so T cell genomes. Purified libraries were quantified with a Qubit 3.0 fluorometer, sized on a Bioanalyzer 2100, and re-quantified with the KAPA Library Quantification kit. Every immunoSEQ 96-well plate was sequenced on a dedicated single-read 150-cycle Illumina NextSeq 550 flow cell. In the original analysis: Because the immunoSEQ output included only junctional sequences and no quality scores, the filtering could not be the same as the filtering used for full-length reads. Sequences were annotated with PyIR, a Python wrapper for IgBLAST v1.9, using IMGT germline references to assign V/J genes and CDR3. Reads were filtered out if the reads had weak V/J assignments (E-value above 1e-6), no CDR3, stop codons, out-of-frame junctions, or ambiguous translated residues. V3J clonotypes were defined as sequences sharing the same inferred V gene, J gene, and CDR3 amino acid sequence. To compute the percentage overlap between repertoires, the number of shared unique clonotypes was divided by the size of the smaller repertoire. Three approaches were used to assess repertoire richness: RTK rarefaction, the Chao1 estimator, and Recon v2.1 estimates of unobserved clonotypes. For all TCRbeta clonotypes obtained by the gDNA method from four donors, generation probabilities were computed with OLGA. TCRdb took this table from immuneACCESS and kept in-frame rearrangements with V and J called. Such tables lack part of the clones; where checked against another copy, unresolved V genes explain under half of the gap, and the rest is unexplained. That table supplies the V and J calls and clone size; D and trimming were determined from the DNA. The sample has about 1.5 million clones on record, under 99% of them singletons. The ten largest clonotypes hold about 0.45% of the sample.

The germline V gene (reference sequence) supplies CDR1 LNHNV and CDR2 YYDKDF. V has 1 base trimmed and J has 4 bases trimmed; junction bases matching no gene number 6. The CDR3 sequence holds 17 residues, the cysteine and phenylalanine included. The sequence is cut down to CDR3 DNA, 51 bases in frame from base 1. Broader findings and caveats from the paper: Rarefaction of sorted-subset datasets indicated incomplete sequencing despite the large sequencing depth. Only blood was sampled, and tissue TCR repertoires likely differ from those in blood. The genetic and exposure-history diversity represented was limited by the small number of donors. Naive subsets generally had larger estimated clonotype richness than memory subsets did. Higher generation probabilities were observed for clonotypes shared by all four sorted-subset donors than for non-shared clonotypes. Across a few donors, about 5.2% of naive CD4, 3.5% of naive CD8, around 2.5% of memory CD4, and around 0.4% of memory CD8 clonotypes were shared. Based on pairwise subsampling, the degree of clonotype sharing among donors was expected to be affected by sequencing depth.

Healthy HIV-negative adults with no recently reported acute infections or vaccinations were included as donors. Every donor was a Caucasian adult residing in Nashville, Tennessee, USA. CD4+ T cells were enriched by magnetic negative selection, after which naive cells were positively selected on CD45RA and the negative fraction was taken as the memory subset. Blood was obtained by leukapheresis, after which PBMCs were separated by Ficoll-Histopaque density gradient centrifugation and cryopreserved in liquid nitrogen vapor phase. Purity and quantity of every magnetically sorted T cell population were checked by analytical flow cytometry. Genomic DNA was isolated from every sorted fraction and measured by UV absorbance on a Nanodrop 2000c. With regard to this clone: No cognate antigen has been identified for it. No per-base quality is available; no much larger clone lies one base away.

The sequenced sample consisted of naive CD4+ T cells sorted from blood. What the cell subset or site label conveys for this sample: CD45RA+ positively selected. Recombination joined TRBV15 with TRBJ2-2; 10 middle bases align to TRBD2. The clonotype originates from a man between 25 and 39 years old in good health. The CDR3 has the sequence CATSRALSGRGTGELFF. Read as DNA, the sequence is TGTGCCACCAGCAGAGCCCTCAGCGGGAGGGGCACCGGGGAGCTGTTTTTT.